This T cell receptor (beta chain) is drawn from a study of identical twins. The germline V gene encodes CDR1 LNHDA and CDR2 SQIVND (reference sequence). CDR3 length: 15 amino acids. The V and J ends lost 6 bases and 1 base respectively, with 16 bases between them. Template switching added a universal primer site, and cDNA bore unique molecular identifiers. TCRdb reanalysed the 5' RACE reads using MiXCR and keeps one entry per CDR3 protein. This repertoire shows about 200,000 distinct CDR3 sequences, 6.5% to 8.5% found once; its top ten account for about 2%. About this clonotype itself: Its antigen is still unknown.

Whole-study findings and limits: Recombination models fit unrelated individuals' TCR alpha sharing but underestimated twins'.

These sequences were also reported in another study, on yellow fever vaccine responses in identical twins.

Sequences were obtained from memory (CD45RO+) T cells sorted from blood. V usage is TRBV19 and J usage is TRBJ2-7, with D perhaps TRBD1 (7 bases). This sequence was found in a woman aged 18 to 35 in good health. This CDR3 is CASRPTTGRSYEQYF. Here the CDR3 DNA reads TGTGCCAGTAGACCGACGACAGGGAGGTCCTACGAGCAGTACTTC.